These T cell receptor beta chains were read from a single sample in a study of shared clonotypes between healthy human individuals. The repertoire was sequenced with immunoSEQ multiplex PCR; TCRdb's copy has only in-frame clones and lacks some. This table has about 600,000 clones, around 97% appearing once. The sample taken for sequencing was naive CD4+ T cells sorted from blood. Receptors originate from a woman in her twenties or thirties in good health. CDR3s include the opening cysteine and the closing phenylalanine or tryptophan. A D gene is named only where the DNA matches it firmly. Rows may omit the clone size; those that give it use once, few, many or a size class.

V gene,D gene,J gene,clone size,CDR3 protein,CDR3 DNA
TRBV29-1,TRBD2,TRBJ2-7,.,CSVADIAGLEDYEQYF,TGCAGCGTTGCAGATATAGCGGGATTGGAGGACTACGAGCAGTACTTC
TRBV28,.,TRBJ1-4,.,CASKEGSAGGGEKLFF,TGTGCCAGCAAGGAAGGTTCGGCCGGGGGAGGGGAAAAACTGTTTTTT
TRBV6-1,.,TRBJ1-1,.,CASSAPGGGNTEAFF,TGTGCCAGCAGTGCCCCCGGAGGGGGGAACACTGAAGCTTTCTTT
TRBV14,TRBD2,TRBJ2-7,.,CASSLLRLAGGEQYF,TGTGCCAGCAGCCTCCTTCGACTAGCGGGAGGAGAGCAGTACTTC
TRBV11-3,.,TRBJ2-1,.,CASSLDPWYEQFF,TGTGCCAGCAGCTTAGATCCTTGGTATGAGCAGTTCTTC
TRBV25-1,TRBD1,TRBJ2-5,.,CASSEMGQGVETQYF,TGTGCCAGCAGTGAAATGGGACAGGGTGTAGAGACCCAGTACTTC
TRBV27,TRBD2,TRBJ2-1,.,CASSLTSGGNEQFF,TGTGCCAGCAGTTTGACTAGCGGGGGGAACGAGCAGTTCTTC
TRBV4-1,TRBD1,TRBJ1-4,.,CASSPGTGNEKLFF,TGCGCCAGCAGCCCCGGGACAGGTAACGAAAAACTGTTTTTT
TRBV5-1,.,TRBJ1-4,.,CASSLRQAPTNEKLFF,TGCGCCAGCAGCTTGCGACAGGCGCCAACTAATGAAAAACTGTTTTTT
TRBV2,.,TRBJ2-7,.,CAGENRVSGNGEQYF,TGTGCCGGAGAGAACAGGGTCAGCGGGAACGGCGAGCAGTACTTC
TRBV5-4,.,TRBJ2-3,.,CASSSDWDTQYF,TGTGCCAGCAGCTCCGACTGGGATACGCAGTATTTT
TRBV5-1,TRBD2,TRBJ2-1,.,CASSLEGLGTSAEQFF,TGCGCCAGCAGCTTGGAGGGACTAGGTACTTCGGCTGAGCAGTTCTTC
TRBV9,.,TRBJ1-1,.,CASTRVGGADTEAFF,TGTGCCAGCACCCGAGTTGGGGGCGCGGACACTGAAGCTTTCTTT
TRBV2,TRBD2,TRBJ2-2,.,CASRLTSSGGFTNTGELFF,TGTGCCAGCAGGTTAACTAGTAGCGGGGGCTTTACGAACACCGGGGAGCTGTTTTTT
TRBV6-5,.,TRBJ1-2,.,CASSSEGHGYTF,TGTGCCAGCAGTTCCGAAGGACATGGCTACACCTTC
TRBV6-5,TRBD1,TRBJ2-7,.,CASRDRDYEQYF,TGTGCCAGTAGGGACAGGGACTACGAGCAGTACTTC
TRBV19,TRBD2,TRBJ2-1,.,CASTHGTRTSGSNEQFF,TGTGCCAGTACCCATGGGACGCGGACTAGCGGGAGCAATGAGCAGTTCTTC
TRBV19,TRBD2,TRBJ2-5,.,CASSTGLAGVETQYF,TGTGCCAGTAGTACGGGACTAGCGGGAGTGGAGACCCAGTACTTC
TRBV28,.,TRBJ2-7,.,CASCTGIYEQYF,TGTGCCAGCTGCACAGGGATCTACGAGCAGTACTTC
TRBV5-6,.,TRBJ2-2,.,CASSWATDANTGELFF,TGTGCCAGCAGCTGGGCGACAGACGCGAACACCGGGGAGCTGTTTTTT
TRBV5-1,TRBD1,TRBJ1-3,.,CASSDGTGSRDTIYF,TGCGCCAGCAGCGATGGGACAGGGTCTCGAGACACCATATATTTT
TRBV28,.,TRBJ1-4,.,CASSPQWATNEKLFF,TGTGCCAGCAGTCCCCAGTGGGCAACTAATGAAAAACTGTTTTTT
TRBV28,TRBD2,TRBJ2-5,.,CASSQNSGTRGVGTQYF,TGTGCCAGCAGTCAAAATAGCGGGACTCGGGGCGTGGGGACCCAGTACTTC
TRBV28,.,TRBJ1-5,.,CASSSPAGLDQPQHF,TGTGCCAGCAGTTCCCCGGCTGGACTGGATCAGCCCCAGCATTTT
TRBV7-2,TRBD1,TRBJ1-2,.,CASSLRPGGRQDGYTF,TGTGCCAGCAGCTTAAGGCCAGGGGGTAGGCAGGATGGCTACACCTTC
TRBV28,.,TRBJ2-7,.,CATWGNYEQYF,TGTGCCACCTGGGGAAACTACGAGCAGTACTTC
TRBV28,.,TRBJ2-7,.,CASSFPTYEQYF,TGTGCCAGCAGTTTCCCCACCTACGAGCAGTACTTC
TRBV5-1,.,TRBJ2-1,.,CASREVGGPYNEQFF,TGCGCCAGCAGGGAAGTAGGCGGGCCCTACAATGAGCAGTTCTTC
TRBV7-8,TRBD1,TRBJ2-7,.,CASSLVRQGTYEQYF,TGTGCCAGCAGCTTAGTTCGACAGGGGACTTACGAGCAGTACTTC
TRBV27,.,TRBJ1-2,.,CARGFCRRGVYGYTF,TGTGCCAGGGGCTTTTGTAGAAGGGGGGTCTATGGCTACACCTTC
TRBV11-3,TRBD2,TRBJ2-2,.,CASSLTREGVELFF,TGTGCCAGCAGCTTAACCCGGGAGGGTGTGGAGCTGTTTTTT
TRBV25-1,TRBD1,TRBJ2-2,.,CASSELGQGQTGELFF,TGTGCCAGCAGTGAATTGGGACAGGGCCAGACCGGGGAGCTGTTTTTT
TRBV20-1,.,TRBJ1-1,.,CSRELNTEAFF,TGCAGTAGGGAATTGAACACTGAAGCTTTCTTT
TRBV6-6,.,TRBJ2-1,.,CASSYHAGKAYNEQFF,TGTGCCAGCAGTTACCACGCGGGAAAGGCTTACAATGAGCAGTTCTTC
TRBV2,TRBD1,TRBJ1-2,.,CASSGRQGASYGYTF,TGTGCCAGCAGTGGGAGACAGGGGGCCTCCTATGGCTACACCTTC
TRBV6-1,.,TRBJ2-2,.,CASSEAGPGWTGELFF,TGTGCCAGCAGTGAAGCGGGCCCCGGGTGGACCGGGGAGCTGTTTTTT
TRBV5-1,TRBD1,TRBJ2-7,.,CASSRGTGREKREQYF,TGCGCCAGCAGCAGGGGGACAGGGAGGGAAAAAAGGGAGCAGTACTTC
TRBV7-9,.,TRBJ1-4,.,CASSLVGGQGWKKLFF,TGTGCCAGCAGCTTAGTAGGAGGGCAGGGTTGGAAAAAACTGTTTTTT
TRBV7-6,TRBD2,TRBJ2-2,.,CASSLGRRGLAGLPNTGELFF,TGTGCCAGCAGCCTCGGGCGGAGGGGACTAGCGGGACTCCCTAACACCGGGGAGCTGTTTTTT
TRBV28,TRBD1,TRBJ1-1,.,CASSLKGAEAFF,TGTGCCAGCAGTTTAAAGGGGGCCGAAGCTTTCTTT
TRBV6-1,TRBD2,TRBJ2-5,.,CASSWSSGQETQYF,TGTGCCAGCAGTTGGTCTAGCGGACAAGAGACCCAGTACTTC
TRBV28,TRBD2,TRBJ2-7,.,CASRSTRTSGHAEYF,TGTGCCAGCAGGTCAACTCGGACTAGCGGGCACGCAGAGTACTTC
TRBV18,.,TRBJ1-3,.,CASSPRQVDSGNTIYF,TGTGCCAGCTCACCCCGACAGGTCGACTCTGGAAACACCATATATTTT
TRBV5-1,.,TRBJ2-5,once,CASSSDRLRVYQETQYF,TGCGCCAGCAGCTCCGACAGGTTAAGGGTTTACCAAGAGACCCAGTACTTC
TRBV5-1,.,TRBJ2-3,.,CASSLFFTDTQYF,TGCGCCAGCAGCTTGTTCTTCACAGATACGCAGTATTTT
TRBV6-5,.,TRBJ1-2,.,CASSPLPYNYGYTF,TGTGCCAGCAGTCCCCTTCCATATAACTATGGCTACACCTTC
TRBV7-3,.,TRBJ2-3,once,CASSLSGVGTDTQYF,TGTGCCAGCAGCTTAAGCGGGGTAGGCACAGATACGCAGTATTTT
TRBV7-8,.,TRBJ2-2,.,CASSSHTFSENTGELFF,TGTGCCAGCAGCTCTCACACCTTCTCAGAAAACACCGGGGAGCTGTTTTTT
TRBV28,.,TRBJ2-2,.,CASSSPIRVGELFF,TGTGCCAGCAGTTCCCCTATCCGTGTAGGGGAGCTGTTTTTT
TRBV4-1,TRBD2,TRBJ2-7,.,CASSQVLTSGGEQYF,TGCGCCAGCAGCCAAGTGCTGACTAGCGGAGGAGAGCAGTACTTC
TRBV11-3,.,TRBJ1-1,.,CASSLGRGGEAFF,TGTGCCAGCAGCTTAGGCAGGGGCGGTGAAGCTTTCTTT
TRBV21-1,.,TRBJ2-1,.,CASSKMASGCPGRDNEQFF,TGTGCCAGCAGCAAAATGGCTAGCGGGTGCCCGGGGAGGGACAATGAGCAGTTCTTC
TRBV5-1,.,TRBJ1-1,.,CASSLVTGSDMNTEAFF,TGCGCCAGCAGCTTGGTGACAGGTTCTGACATGAACACTGAAGCTTTCTTT
TRBV2,.,TRBJ2-7,.,CASSGTVNYEQYF,TGTGCCAGCAGTGGTACCGTGAACTACGAGCAGTACTTC